Below, one T cell receptor (beta chain) is given with its context. The antigen is unknown. The assay, immunoSEQ v3.0, was run at survey level. TCRdb keeps only in-frame clones here, not all; method: immunoSEQ multiplex PCR. The sample lists 20,000 or so clones, approximately 84% occurring once. These data come from a study of long-term antiretroviral therapy in people with HIV. Trimming took 1 base from V and 0 from J, leaving 9 bases between them. The length of the CDR3 is 15 residues. CDR1 is SGHAT, CDR2 FQNNGV, per germline. Findings and limits, study-wide: Post-ART samples showed increased diversity that remained below transplant donor control levels. Possibly under older ART regimens, blood was drawn between the mid-2000s and the late 2010s.

The sequence was collected from a young man with HIV. The sample in question was unsorted PBMCs, obtained approximately 5.7 years after starting antiretroviral therapy. This sequence joins TRBV11-2 and TRBJ1-2; possibly TRBD1 for D (5 bases). This chain's CDR3 is CASSLVDSANYGYTF. In nucleotides, the CDR3 is TGTGCCAGCAGCTTAGTCGACAGCGCTAACTATGGCTACACCTTC.